This record covers a single T cell receptor (beta chain). The antigen is unknown. These data are taken from a study of cytomegalovirus exposure and HLA in healthy donors. Study results and caveats: Other equally common chains were less clonally expanded than HLA-associated TCR beta chains, a later analysis showed. Looking again later, the authors saw that most CMV-associated TCR beta chains seemed HLA-restricted. Fewer N-insertions (relative to the approximately 700-donor mean) were reportedly seen in an Asian-associated ancestry cluster in a later analysis. V- and J-gene trimming in TCR beta was tied to a missense DCLRE1C variant by an analysis performed later.

CDR3 size: 15 residues. V lost 7 bases and J lost 2; bases outside the gene matches: 7. CDR1 is SGHTA, CDR2 FQGNSA, per germline. This PCR relied on a set of 60 Vbeta primers and 13 Jbeta primers. Some clones are missing from TCRdb's copy, which holds only in-frame ones; the method was immunoSEQ multiplex PCR. Of roughly 100,000 clones listed, 82% are singletons. This TCR came from a man aged 50-60 years in good health and CMV-seronegative. This chain links TRBV7-2 with TRBJ2-7; the match to TRBD1 covers 11 bases. The sequencing input was PBMCs. CDR3 sequence: CASTLDRGRPYEQYF. The CDR3 DNA reads as TGTGCCAGCACCCTGGACAGGGGGCGTCCCTACGAGCAGTACTTC.